The 27 T cell receptor beta chains given below trace back to one sample, sequenced in a study of blood T cells in healthy people across ages. Using a J-beta primer mix together with a sample-barcoded 5' primer, a second PCR was run for roughly 6 to 11 cycles. TCRdb used MiXCR to reprocess the 5' RACE reads, holding one entry per CDR3 protein. The sample carries 760,000 or so distinct CDR3 sequences, around 25% recorded once. The sample also formed part of further work on T cells of mothers and their children.

Source material: blood. Every receptor here comes from a boy aged 10-17 years in good health.

V usage is TRBV10-3 and J usage is TRBJ2-3, with D perhaps given as TRBD1 or TRBD2 (5 bases each). Trimming removed 11 bases at V and 9 bases at J, with 21 bases between. The germline V gene has CDR1 ENHRY and CDR2 SYGVKD. The CDR3 consists of 13 residues. In DNA, the CDR3 is TGTGCCGCTGATTCGGGACCCCAGGTCACGCAGTATTTT. It specifies CAADSGPQVTQYF.

The rearrangement joins TRBV15 to TRBJ2-7; tentative D call: TRBD1 (6 bases). From germline, CDR1 is LNHNV and CDR2 YYDKDF (reference sequence). The CDR3 is 15 residues long. Trimming shortened V by 6 bases and J by 3 bases, and 18 bases separated the two germline ends. The CDR3 nucleotides read TGTGCCACCAGGCCCTCCGGGACAAGCATCTACGAGCAGTACTTC. Its translation: CATRPSGTSIYEQYF.

The J gene is TRBJ1-1, the V gene TRBV7-8, with unresolved D. There are 14 residues in the CDR3. Trimming pared 8 bases from V and 4 bases from J, leaving 17 bases between. CDR1 is SGHVS, CDR2 FQNEAQ, per germline. CDR3 nucleotide sequence: TGTGCCAGCTTCCTCACAAGTCTCACCACTGAAGCTTTCTTT. It specifies CASFLTSLTTEAFF. Variable domain in full (rest from reference TRBV7-8 and TRBJ1-1): GAGVSQSPRYKVAKRGQDVALRCDPISGHVSLFWYQQALGQGPEFLTYFQNEAQLDKSGLPSDRFFAERPEGSVSTLKIQRTQQEDSAVYLCASFLTSLTTEAFFGQGTRLTVV.

This chain links TRBV27 with TRBJ2-5; 8 bases match TRBD2. The J call may be incorrect, as the DNA end agrees better with TRBJ2-7. This CDR3 comprises 17 residues. Germline CDR1 reads MNHEY; CDR2 reads SMNVEV (reference sequence). CDR3: CASSLSSGNYPFYEQYF. The CDR3 bases are TGTGCCAGCAGTTTATCTAGCGGGAATTATCCTTTCTACGAGCAGTACTTC.

The V gene is TRBV7-9, the J gene TRBJ1-2, with a possible D match to TRBD1 (6 bases). CDR3 length: 12 residues. V gave up 10 bases and J gave up 5 bases, with 14 bases separating them. Germline lookup yields CDR1 SEHNR and CDR2 FQNEAQ (reference sequence). CDR3 protein: CAISGERYGYTF. For the CDR3, the DNA is TGTGCCATCTCAGGGGAACGGTATGGCTACACCTTC.

This clonotype was observed a handful of times. The chain joins TRBV3-1 to TRBJ2-3, with TRBD2 as a possible D gene (6 bases). Trimming pared 1 base from V and 1 base from J, leaving 9 bases between. The CDR3 is 15 amino acids. Per the germline V gene, CDR1 is LGHDT and CDR2 is YNNKEL (reference sequence). The CDR3 here is CASSQVGEGTDTQYF. CDR3 nucleotides: TGTGCCAGCAGCCAAGTGGGGGAGGGCACAGATACGCAGTATTTT.

This clonotype was seen a handful of times. This chain connects TRBV29-1 to TRBJ2-7; the match to TRBD2 covers 9 bases. This CDR3 region has 12 residues. Germline lookup yields CDR1 SQVTM and CDR2 ANQGSEA. With V trimmed by 7 bases and J by 6 bases, 7 bases remained unmatched. CDR3 sequence reads: CSAKGSGGEQYF. The CDR3 bases are TGCAGCGCCAAAGGTAGCGGGGGCGAGCAGTACTTC.

The genes are TRBV13 and TRBJ2-7, with TRBD2 identical over 7 bases. The CDR3 covers 13 residues. Germline V gene data show CDR1 as PRHDT and CDR2 as FYEKMQ (reference sequence). The ends lost 5 bases at V and 6 bases at J; junction bases unmatched: 7. The DNA for the CDR3 is TGTGCCAGCAGCACACGGACTAGTGGCGAGCAGTACTTC. Its translation: CASSTRTSGEQYF.

The genes are TRBV6-1 and TRBJ2-3; 7 bases map to TRBD1. Germline lookup yields CDR1 MNHNS and CDR2 SASEGT. CDR3 length: 15 residues. The V segment lost 4 bases and the J segment 2 bases; nucleotides outside the gene matches: 6. The CDR3 loop is CASSVYRGFTDTQYF. CDR3 DNA: TGTGCCAGCAGTGTCTACAGGGGATTCACAGATACGCAGTATTTT.

The count of this clonotype is one. V and J are TRBV28 and TRBJ2-1, with 7 bases fitting TRBD2. CDR1 is MDHEN, CDR2 SYDVKM, per germline. V was clipped by 5 bases and J by 10 bases; unmatched bases: 8. CDR3 length equals 13 residues. CDR3 sequence reads: CASSLIRAGEQFF. DNA of the CDR3: TGTGCCAGCAGTCTAATTCGAGCGGGAGAGCAGTTCTTC. Combining the CDR3 with reference TRBV28 and TRBJ2-1 gives the whole variable domain DVKVTQSSRYLVKRTGEKVFLECVQDMDHENMFWYRQDPGLGLRLIYFSYDVKMKEKGDIPEGYSVSREKKERFSLILESASTNQTSMYLCASSLIRAGEQFFGPGTRLTVL.

The V gene is TRBV7-9, the J gene TRBJ2-1; 8 bases match TRBD2. Germline CDR1 is SEHNR and CDR2 is FQNEAQ (reference sequence). The CDR3 covers 16 residues. The ends lost 3 bases at V and 8 bases at J; junction bases unmatched: 12. DNA of the CDR3: TGTGCCAGCAGCTTGAGTAGCGGGAAAGTAGGTGATGAGCAGTTCTTC. Translation gives CASSLSSGKVGDEQFF.

This clonotype appeared a single time. This rearrangement joins TRBV20-1 to TRBJ2-5; possibly TRBD1 for D (6 bases). V lost 6 bases, J lost 4 bases, and 27 bases lay in between. Germline loops: CDR1 DFQATT, CDR2 SNEGSKA (reference sequence). The CDR3 is 17 amino acids. The CDR3: CSATPKGGARYIETQYF. The DNA of the CDR3 is TGCAGTGCAACCCCTAAAGGGGGAGCTAGGTACATAGAGACCCAGTACTTC.

This sequence joins TRBV5-1 and TRBJ2-1, with D unclear. Trimming took 4 bases from V and 1 from J, leaving 9 bases between them. CDR3 length equals 14 residues. Germline CDR1 is SGHRS and CDR2 is YFSETQ. CDR3 amino acids: CASSIRVSYNEQFF. The CDR3, as DNA: TGCGCCAGCAGCATCCGGGTTTCCTACAATGAGCAGTTCTTC.

This clonotype was counted between two and nine times. At one end the junction does not follow the germline gene, possibly because of a read error. The rearrangement uses TRBV12-3 or TRBV12-4 and TRBJ2-5; D may be TRBD2 (5 bases). The end of the DNA aligns better with TRBJ2-1, so the J call may be wrong. The CDR3 has 9 residues. The CDR3 reads CAEGAEQFF. CDR3 nucleotide sequence: TGCGCCGAGGGAGCTGAGCAGTTCTTC.

This clonotype was seen a few times. For the CDR3, the DNA is TGCGCCAGCAGCCAAATAGCGGGGGGTCCGAATACGCAGTATTTT. Translation: CASSQIAGGPNTQYF. V gene TRBV4-3 combines with J gene TRBJ2-3, with 10 nucleotides matching TRBD2. The CDR3 spans 15 residues. Germline V lookup: CDR1 LGHNA, CDR2 YSLEER. Trimming removed 2 bases from V and 7 bases from J; junction bases left unmatched: 6.

The gene calls are TRBV7-9 and TRBJ1-2; TRBD1 might be the D (5 bases). Per germline, CDR1 SEHNR and CDR2 FQNEAQ (reference sequence). This CDR3 has 13 amino acids. The V gene lost 2 bases and the J gene lost 7 bases, with 11 bases spanning the gap. DNA of the CDR3: TGTGCCAGCAGCTTACAGGGAACGATTGGCTACACCTTC. Residues: CASSLQGTIGYTF.

The genes are TRBV4-2 and TRBJ2-7; TRBD1 is a possible D gene (5 bases). Germline CDR1 reads LGHNA; CDR2 reads YNFKEQ. Trimming shortened V by 0 bases and J by 6 bases, and 9 bases separated the two germline ends. The CDR3 runs to 13 residues. This chain's CDR3 is CASSQDPRVEQYF. The CDR3 nucleotides read TGTGCCAGCAGCCAAGATCCCAGGGTCGAGCAGTACTTC.

This clonotype was seen only a few times. This chain uses TRBV7-3 with TRBJ2-2; D is undetermined. Germline V lookup: CDR1 SGHTA, CDR2 FQGTGA. The CDR3 is 15 amino acids. V gave up 2 bases and J gave up 5 bases, with 12 bases separating them. CDR3 loop: CASSLFPDRTGELFF. In nucleotides, the CDR3 is TGTGCCAGCAGCTTATTTCCGGATAGGACCGGGGAGCTGTTTTTT.

This clonotype has more than one count but fewer than ten. This chain uses TRBV15 with TRBJ1-2; the D is unclear. CDR1 and CDR2 (germline): LNHNV, YYDKDF (reference sequence). Trimming shortened V by 1 base and J by 0 bases, and 9 bases separated the two germline ends. The CDR3 is 15 amino acids. This CDR3 is CATSRGSGTNYGYTF. For the CDR3, the DNA is TGTGCCACCAGCAGAGGTTCGGGGACTAACTATGGCTACACCTTC.

This clonotype was detected only a few times. The CDR3 loop reads CASSPEGYEQFF. CDR3 nucleotide sequence: TGCGCCAGCAGCCCCGAGGGGTATGAGCAGTTCTTC. The V call is TRBV4-1, the J call TRBJ2-1; D is tentatively TRBD1 or TRBD2 (5 bases each). The V and J ends lost 4 bases and 8 bases respectively, with 9 bases between them. The CDR3 has 12 residues. Germline V gene sequence: CDR1 MGHRA, CDR2 YSYEKL.

The J gene is TRBJ2-1, the V gene TRBV9; tentatively, D is TRBD2 (6 bases). From germline, CDR1 is SGDLS and CDR2 YYNGEE. The CDR3 consists of 15 residues. Trimming took 0 bases from V and 6 from J, leaving 13 bases between them. The CDR3 here is CASSVGLARTNEQFF. Here the CDR3 DNA reads TGTGCCAGCAGCGTAGGGCTAGCGCGAACCAATGAGCAGTTCTTC.

In its sample, this clonotype was seen a few times. The chain couples TRBV21-1 to TRBJ2-4; the table's D call of TRBD2 was not tested on the DNA. TRBV21-1 is assigned pseudogene status. The CDR3 spans 13 residues. The CDR3 region is CASSTPTRNIQYF. CDR3 coding DNA: TGTGCCAGCAGCACACCGACCCGCAACATTCAGTACTTC.

V usage is TRBV19 and J usage is TRBJ2-5, with D perhaps TRBD1 or TRBD2 (6 bases each). The end of the DNA aligns better with TRBJ2-1, so the J call may be wrong. Germline CDR1 LNHDA, CDR2 SQIVND (reference sequence). The CDR3 spans 16 residues. The CDR3 bases are TGTGCCAGTAGTAAGGAGGAGGGGGTAGCTTTCAATGAGCAGTTCTTC. Encoded protein: CASSKEEGVAFNEQFF.

In regard to this clonotype: At one of its ends the junction is not consistent with the germline gene, which may arise from a read error. The J gene is TRBJ2-5, the V gene TRBV12-3 or TRBV12-4; D unclear. The tail of the sequence fits TRBJ2-7 better, so the J call may be wrong. The CDR3 extends over 14 amino acids. The CDR3 nucleotides are TGCGCCAGCAGTTTGCCGACCGCCCCCTACGAGCAGTACTTC. Its translation is CASSLPTAPYEQYF.

Only a few counts were recorded for this clonotype. This chain's CDR3 is CSARALSGGAGDEQFF. The CDR3 DNA reads TGCAGTGCTAGGGCCCTTAGCGGGGGGGCGGGTGATGAGCAGTTCTTC. J is TRBJ2-5 and V is TRBV20-1; 11 nucleotides match TRBD2. TRBJ2-1 explains the end of the DNA better; the J call may be wrong. Germline CDR1 is DFQATT and CDR2 is SNEGSKA (reference sequence). This CDR3 has 16 residues.

A few counts support this clonotype. This chain links TRBV13 with TRBJ2-7; D is possibly TRBD1 (6 bases). Germline CDR1 PRHDT, CDR2 FYEKMQ (reference sequence). The V gene lost 2 bases and the J gene lost 3 bases, with 14 bases spanning the gap. The CDR3 is 15 residues long. The CDR3 DNA reads as TGTGCCAGCAGCTTAAGGGGGTCGAAGGGCTACGAGCAGTACTTC. It translates to CASSLRGSKGYEQYF.

This clonotype has a handful of counts. The chain joins TRBV7-8 to TRBJ2-3, with 7 bases aligning to TRBD2. The CDR3 loop spans 17 amino acids. Germline CDR1 and CDR2: SGHVS and FQNEAQ. Trimming cost V 4 bases and J 1 base; bases outside gene matches: 11. The CDR3 region has the DNA TGTGCCAGCAGCTCACCCGTGCGCGGGAGTCGCACAGATACGCAGTATTTT. It codes for CASSSPVRGSRTDTQYF.